This is a list of T cell receptor beta chains from one sample in a study of T-cell reconstitution after alpha-beta-depleted transplantation in children. TCRdb used MiXCR to reprocess the PCR reads, holding one entry per CDR3 protein. The sample records around 110,000 distinct CDR3 sequences, about a tenth being singletons. Sample: PBMCs, taken before TCRalphabeta/CD19-depleted stem cell transplant. The receptors were sampled from a boy aged 2 to 9 with acute lymphoblastic leukemia, due to receive a stem cell transplant. CDR3s include the opening cysteine and the closing phenylalanine or tryptophan. Fields, in order: V gene, D gene, clone size, J gene, CDR3 protein, CDR3 DNA. A D gene is named only where the DNA matches it firmly. Clone size, where shown, is once, few, many, or a class for clones that have expanded.

v_call: TRBV5-1; d_call: .; clone_size: many; j_call: TRBJ1-2; cdr3_aa: CASSLTQGDGYTF; cdr3_nt: TGCGCCAGCAGCTTGACACAGGGAGATGGCTACACCTTC
v_call: TRBV5-1; d_call: .; clone_size: many; j_call: TRBJ1-4; cdr3_aa: CASSTGQTSATNEKLFF; cdr3_nt: TGCGCCAGCAGCACCGGACAGACAAGTGCAACTAATGAAAAACTGTTTTTT
v_call: TRBV2; d_call: TRBD2; clone_size: .; j_call: TRBJ2-5; cdr3_aa: CASSERAGEIETQYF; cdr3_nt: TGTGCCAGCAGTGAAAGGGCGGGGGAGATAGAGACCCAGTACTTC
v_call: TRBV3-1; d_call: TRBD2; clone_size: .; j_call: TRBJ2-1; cdr3_aa: CASSPWGEGPYNEQFF; cdr3_nt: TGTGCCAGCAGTCCATGGGGGGAGGGCCCCTACAATGAGCAGTTCTTC
v_call: TRBV20-1; d_call: .; clone_size: .; j_call: TRBJ2-1; cdr3_aa: CSASWVVLGEQFF; cdr3_nt: TGCAGTGCTAGTTGGGTTGTGTTGGGTGAGCAGTTCTTC
v_call: TRBV4-1; d_call: TRBD2; clone_size: .; j_call: TRBJ2-1; cdr3_aa: CASSQDIGGRRNEQFF; cdr3_nt: TGCGCCAGCAGCCAAGATATCGGCGGGAGACGCAATGAGCAGTTCTTC
v_call: TRBV5-5; d_call: .; clone_size: few; j_call: TRBJ1-4; cdr3_aa: CASSPESEKLFF; cdr3_nt: TGTGCCAGCAGCCCCGAATCCGAAAAACTGTTTTTT
v_call: TRBV5-6; d_call: TRBD2; clone_size: many; j_call: TRBJ2-2; cdr3_aa: CASSFGLAGASNTGELFF; cdr3_nt: TGTGCCAGCAGCTTCGGACTAGCGGGAGCCTCGAACACCGGGGAGCTGTTTTTT
v_call: TRBV20-1; d_call: TRBD2; clone_size: many; j_call: TRBJ2-1; cdr3_aa: CSAPIAGRDEQFF; cdr3_nt: TGCAGTGCTCCTATAGCGGGACGGGATGAGCAGTTCTTC
v_call: TRBV12-3/TRBV12-4; d_call: .; clone_size: many; j_call: TRBJ1-1; cdr3_aa: CASSLGHRGTEAFF; cdr3_nt: TGTGCCAGCAGTTTAGGGCACCGGGGCACTGAAGCTTTCTTT
v_call: TRBV11-2; d_call: .; clone_size: .; j_call: TRBJ2-1; cdr3_aa: CASSLDHGGQNEQFF; cdr3_nt: TGTGCCAGCAGCTTAGATCACGGGGGTCAAAATGAGCAGTTCTTC
v_call: TRBV20-1; d_call: .; clone_size: .; j_call: TRBJ1-1; cdr3_aa: CSVGRKGTEAFF; cdr3_nt: TGCAGTGTAGGGAGGAAAGGCACTGAAGCTTTCTTT
v_call: TRBV12-3/TRBV12-4; d_call: TRBD1; clone_size: many; j_call: TRBJ2-2; cdr3_aa: CASSSRDRATGELFF; cdr3_nt: TGTGCCAGCAGTTCCCGGGACAGGGCCACCGGGGAGCTGTTTTTT
v_call: TRBV5-1; d_call: .; clone_size: .; j_call: TRBJ2-7; cdr3_aa: CASKRGDIYYEQYF; cdr3_nt: TGCGCCAGCAAACGTGGGGACATCTACTACGAGCAGTACTTC
v_call: TRBV5-1; d_call: .; clone_size: few; j_call: TRBJ2-7; cdr3_aa: CASSPGSGTSSYEQYF; cdr3_nt: TGCGCCAGCAGCCCCGGGTCCGGAACTTCCTCCTACGAGCAGTACTTC
v_call: TRBV12-3/TRBV12-4; d_call: .; clone_size: few; j_call: TRBJ2-2; cdr3_aa: CASSPAPTGELFF; cdr3_nt: TGTGCCAGCAGTCCCGCGCCGACCGGGGAGCTGTTTTTT
v_call: TRBV6-1; d_call: TRBD2; clone_size: many; j_call: TRBJ2-7; cdr3_aa: CASSGGLPTSYEQYF; cdr3_nt: TGTGCCAGCAGTGGGGGACTACCCACCTCCTACGAGCAGTACTTC
v_call: TRBV16; d_call: .; clone_size: .; j_call: TRBJ1-1; cdr3_aa: CASSQFTLNTEAFF; cdr3_nt: TGTGCCAGCAGCCAATTCACACTCAACACTGAAGCTTTCTTT